What follows are 17 T cell receptor beta chains derived from one specimen sequenced in a study of OX40 agonist ivuxolimab in advanced cancers. The library was built by means of the immunoSEQ multiplex PCR assay. TCRdb stores this immuneACCESS table with in-frame sequences only. Part of the clones is absent; in the studies checked, under half of the shortfall reflects unresolved V genes, and no reason is known for the rest. The sample yields 70,000 or so clones; approximately 86% were counted once. Clones ranked in the top ten supply around 2% of the sample. The input for sequencing was CD4+ or CD8+ T cells sorted from blood, taken in a trial of the OX40 agonist ivuxolimab. The receptors derive from an adult with an advanced solid tumor such as melanoma, head and neck, liver or kidney cancer.

This clone was observed a handful of times. The V and J genes are TRBV19 and TRBJ1-1; D might be TRBD1 (6 bases). The CDR3 spans 14 residues. The V gene lost 6 bases and the J gene lost 1 base, with 12 bases spanning the gap. CDR1 is LNHDA, CDR2 SQIVND, per germline (reference sequence). The CDR3 here is CASRRTAQNTEAFF. Written as DNA, the CDR3 is TGTGCCAGTAGGAGGACAGCCCAGAACACTGAAGCTTTCTTT.

The V and J genes are TRBV9 and TRBJ2-1, with TRBD2 as a possible D gene (7 bases). Germline CDR1 and CDR2: SGDLS and YYNGEE. Trimming left V 0 bases short and J 9 bases short, with 13 bases between. The CDR3 has 14 amino acids. CDR3 loop: CASSVAGGFAEQFF. As DNA, the CDR3 is TGTGCCAGCAGCGTAGCGGGGGGCTTTGCTGAGCAGTTCTTC.

This sequence joins TRBV29-1 and TRBJ1-2; D not resolved. Germline V CDR1 and CDR2: SQVTM, ANQGSEA. V gave up 4 bases and J gave up 4 bases, with 10 bases separating them. The CDR3 is 12 amino acids. CDR3 DNA: TGCAGCGTTGTATCGGATTCCTATGGCTACACCTTC. It is translated as CSVVSDSYGYTF.

The rearrangement links TRBV25-1 to TRBJ2-4, with 9 bases aligning to TRBD2. V lost 6 bases, J lost 3 bases, and 9 bases stayed unmatched. Germline CDR1 and CDR2: MGHDK and SYGVNS. The CDR3 covers 16 residues. For the CDR3, the DNA is TGTGCCAGCAGCGACGCGGGAGGGCCTGTCAAAAACATTCAGTACTTC. As protein: CASSDAGGPVKNIQYF.

J is TRBJ1-4 and V is TRBV28, with 7 bases lining up with TRBD1. There are 15 residues in the CDR3. The germline V gene encodes CDR1 MDHEN and CDR2 SYDVKM. Germline trimming cut 3 bases from V and 8 bases from J; bases unmatched to any gene: 9. The CDR3 reads CASSFLQGRGEKLFF. The CDR3 DNA sequence: TGTGCCAGCAGTTTCCTACAGGGGAGAGGAGAAAAACTGTTTTTT.

This rearrangement joins TRBV28 to TRBJ2-7; D is unresolved. Trimming cost V 8 bases and J 0 bases, with 11 bases left between them. This CDR3 comprises 13 residues. The V gene's germline CDR1 is MDHEN and CDR2 SYDVKM. This chain's CDR3 is CASVPASSYEQYF. The CDR3 nucleotides are TGTGCCAGCGTACCTGCCAGCTCCTACGAGCAGTACTTC.

This chain links TRBV7-6 with TRBJ2-5, with 7 bases lining up with TRBD1. The germline CDR1 and CDR2 sequences are SGHVS and FNYEAQ. V gave up 0 bases and J gave up 2 bases; unmatched junction bases: 3. This CDR3 comprises 15 residues. CDR3 loop: CASSLAWDRQETQYF. CDR3 nucleotides: TGTGCCAGCAGCTTAGCGTGGGACAGACAAGAGACCCAGTACTTC. Looking up the rest from reference TRBV7-6 and TRBJ2-5 gives the full variable domain: GAGVSQSPRYKVTKRGQDVALRCDPISGHVSLYWYRQALGQGPEFLTYFNYEAQQDKSGLPNDRFSAERPEGSISTLTIQRTEQRDSAMYRCASSLAWDRQETQYFGPGTRLLVL.

The chain combines TRBV9 with TRBJ1-2; D is perhaps TRBD1 (6 bases). Looked up from germline, CDR1 is SGDLS and CDR2 is YYNGEE. The V end lost 4 bases, the J end lost 7 bases, and 11 bases lay between the germline ends. CDR3 size: 12 residues. The CDR3 coding sequence is TGTGCCAGCAGCCCAACAGGGTCTGGCTACACCTTC. It codes for CASSPTGSGYTF.

The chain has TRBV10-3 and TRBJ1-2; 12 nucleotides match TRBD1. CDR1 ENHRY and CDR2 SYGVKD come from the germline V gene. This CDR3 has 15 residues. The V gene end was trimmed by 5 bases and the J gene end by 7 bases; junction bases not matched to a gene: 8. The CDR3 loop is CAISPAGTGGGGYTF. CDR3 nucleotide sequence: TGTGCCATCAGTCCCGCCGGGACAGGGGGCGGTGGCTACACCTTC.

The rearrangement uses TRBV11-3 and TRBJ2-2; D is undetermined. Germline lookup yields CDR1 SGHNT and CDR2 YENEEA. With 1 base removed from V and 5 bases from J, the gap between germline ends came to 5 bases. The CDR3 length is 13 residues. The CDR3 spells CASSLVVTGELFF. The CDR3 DNA follows: TGTGCCAGCAGCTTAGTTGTGACCGGGGAGCTGTTTTTT.

V and J are TRBV9 and TRBJ2-7; a possible D gene is TRBD2 (5 bases). The CDR3 length is 16 residues. The V gene's germline CDR1 is SGDLS and CDR2 YYNGEE. V gave up 4 bases and J gave up 2 bases, with 19 bases separating them. CDR3 in amino acids: CASSFPLGEGPYEQYF. The CDR3 region has the DNA TGTGCCAGCAGCTTCCCCCTCGGGGAAGGGCCCTACGAGCAGTACTTC.

The chain combines TRBV7-9 with TRBJ2-3; 8 nucleotides agree with TRBD2. Germline V lookup: CDR1 SEHNR, CDR2 FQNEAQ (reference sequence). V lost 5 bases to trimming and J lost 0 bases; unmatched junction nucleotides: 4. The length of the CDR3 is 15 residues. CDR3 amino acids: CASSISGISTDTQYF. CDR3 nucleotides: TGTGCCAGCAGCATTAGCGGGATCAGCACAGATACGCAGTATTTT.

The gene calls are TRBV6-6 and TRBJ1-5; no clear D. The J call may not be correct, given that the DNA end is closer to TRBJ2-3. CDR1 and CDR2 from the germline V gene are MNHNY and SVGAGI (reference sequence). This CDR3 contains 12 residues. The CDR3 nucleotides are TGTGCCAGCAGTTATGGCTATCAGCCCCAGTATTTT. Translated, it gives CASSYGYQPQYF.

The J gene is TRBJ2-7, the V gene TRBV30, with D hard to call. The CDR3 loop spans 13 amino acids. The V end lost 5 bases, the J end lost 0 bases, and 11 bases lay between the germline ends. In germline, CDR1 is GTSNPN, CDR2 SVGIG (reference sequence). In DNA form, the CDR3 reads TGTGCCTGGGACCCGACCTTCTCCTACGAGCAGTACTTC. It is translated as CAWDPTFSYEQYF.

As to this clone: The same CDR3 can be traced to other DNA sequences in this sample. This chain links TRBV10-3 with TRBJ2-7; D uncertain. V was cut by 0 bases and J by 6 bases, with 3 bases left in between. There are 11 residues in the CDR3. Germline V gene data show CDR1 as ENHRY and CDR2 as SYGVKD. CDR3 sequence reads: CAISESREQYF. The DNA for the CDR3 is TGTGCCATCAGTGAGTCACGCGAGCAGTACTTC.

The gene calls are TRBV7-9 and TRBJ2-3; no definite D call. The CDR3 length is 14 residues. The ends were cut back, 4 bases at V and 0 bases at J, with 8 bases in the middle. The germline V gene has CDR1 SEHNR and CDR2 FQNEAQ (reference sequence). CDR3 region: CASSSLLSTDTQYF. CDR3 DNA: TGTGCCAGCAGCTCACTTCTAAGCACAGATACGCAGTATTTT.

The rearrangement links TRBV6-5 to TRBJ1-5; D ambiguous. This CDR3 region has 14 residues. In germline, CDR1 is MNHEY, CDR2 SVGAGI. The V gene lost 6 bases and the J gene lost 0 bases, with 9 bases spanning the gap. Written as DNA, the CDR3 is TGTGCCAGCAGCAAGGCCTTTAGCAATCAGCCCCAGCATTTT. It encodes CASSKAFSNQPQHF.